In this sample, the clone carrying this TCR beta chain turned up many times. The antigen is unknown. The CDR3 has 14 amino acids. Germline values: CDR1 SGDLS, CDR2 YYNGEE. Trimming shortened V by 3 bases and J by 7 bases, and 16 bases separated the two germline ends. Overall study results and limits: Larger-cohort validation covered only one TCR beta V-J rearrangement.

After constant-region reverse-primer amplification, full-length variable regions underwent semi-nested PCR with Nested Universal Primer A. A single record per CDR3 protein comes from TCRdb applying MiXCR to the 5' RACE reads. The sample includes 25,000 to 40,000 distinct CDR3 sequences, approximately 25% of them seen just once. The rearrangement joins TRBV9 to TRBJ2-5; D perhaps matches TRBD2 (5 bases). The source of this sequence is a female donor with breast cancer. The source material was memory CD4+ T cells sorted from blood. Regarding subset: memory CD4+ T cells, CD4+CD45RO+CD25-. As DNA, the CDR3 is TGTGCCAGCAGCGACCCAGCGGCCGATTCGACCCAGTACTTC. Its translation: CASSDPAADSTQYF.